The entry that follows covers one T cell receptor beta chain sequence. Its target is unknown. Germline V gene data show CDR1 as SGHRS and CDR2 as YFSETQ. Trimming stripped 3 bases from V and 7 bases from J, with 14 bases between. This CDR3 has 14 residues. The donors belonged to the approximately 120-subject validation cohort, separate from the 666-subject first cohort. TCRdb's copy holds only in-frame clones and misses some; the assay was immunoSEQ multiplex PCR. The table has more than 65,000 clones, 90% to 95% seen once. The data belong to a study of cytomegalovirus exposure and HLA in healthy donors. Overall study: The 90 to 150 validation repertoires used the same platform as the approximately 670 first-cohort repertoires, a later analysis reported. Regarding the study as a whole: In vitro confirmation showed a few CMV-associated chains to be CMV antigen specific. The study labeled 164 TCR beta chains cytomegalovirus-associated.

The receptor was isolated from a man aged 18 to 29 in good health and CMV-seronegative. The material sequenced was PBMCs. This chain uses TRBV5-1 with TRBJ2-1; D is unresolved. CDR3 nucleotide sequence: TGCGCCAGCAGCTCCCAAGACTCACGGAATGAGCAGTTCTTC. This encodes CASSSQDSRNEQFF.